This record looks at one T cell receptor beta chain sequence and its context. Its specificity is not known. Libraries were prepared by immunoSEQ multiplex PCR; TCRdb keeps only in-frame clonotypes and omits some of them. The profile shows roughly 50,000 clones, approximately 86% of them singletons. These data originate in a study of T cell responses to AZD1222 COVID-19 vaccine. Study-level results: Receipt of two AZD1222 doses was followed by a rise in Spike-specific TCR breadth and depth.

This CDR3 spans 13 amino acids. The germline V gene has CDR1 LGHDT and CDR2 YNNKEL (reference sequence). V was trimmed by 4 bases and J by 12 bases, leaving 15 bases between them. The genes are TRBV3-1 (or the pseudogene TRBV3-2) and TRBJ1-4; the D is unclear. The sequencing used peripheral blood, collected 28 days after the second AZD1222 dose. The sequence was collected from an adult who received the AZD1222 COVID-19 vaccine. The chain's CDR3 is CASSLVLCEELFF. CDR3 bases: TGTGCCAGCAGCCTAGTTCTATGTGAGGAACTGTTTTTT.